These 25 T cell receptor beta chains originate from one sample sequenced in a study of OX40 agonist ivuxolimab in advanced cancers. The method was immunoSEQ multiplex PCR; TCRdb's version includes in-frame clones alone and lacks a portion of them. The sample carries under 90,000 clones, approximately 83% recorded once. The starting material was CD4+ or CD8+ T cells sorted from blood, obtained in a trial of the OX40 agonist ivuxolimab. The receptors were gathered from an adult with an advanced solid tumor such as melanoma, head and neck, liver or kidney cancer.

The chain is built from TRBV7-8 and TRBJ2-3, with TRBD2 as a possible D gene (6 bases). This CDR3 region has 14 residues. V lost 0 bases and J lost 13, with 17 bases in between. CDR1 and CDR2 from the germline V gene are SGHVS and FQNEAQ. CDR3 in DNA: TGTGCCAGCAGCTTAGCAGTCACGAGGACTAAGGAGTATTTT. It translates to CASSLAVTRTKEYF.

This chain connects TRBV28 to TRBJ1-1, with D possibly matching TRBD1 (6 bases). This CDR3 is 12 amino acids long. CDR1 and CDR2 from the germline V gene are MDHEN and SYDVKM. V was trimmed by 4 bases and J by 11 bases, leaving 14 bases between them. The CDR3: CASSSQGWTAFF. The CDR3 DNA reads TGTGCCAGCAGTTCCCAGGGGTGGACCGCTTTCTTT.

The CDR3 reads CASSLGRAGVLGSPLHF. CDR3 nucleotides: TGCGCCAGCAGCTTGGGTCGGGCAGGGGTTTTAGGTTCACCCCTCCACTTT. This chain connects TRBV5-1 to TRBJ1-6; possible D gene TRBD1, 6 bases. The CDR3 is made up of 17 amino acids. Germline CDR1 reads SGHRS; CDR2 reads YFSETQ. The germline V and J ends were trimmed by 0 bases and 9 bases, with 19 bases remaining between them.

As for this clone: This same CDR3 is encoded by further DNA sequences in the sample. This CDR3 is CASSLAPTGGETQYF. Here the CDR3 DNA reads TGCGCCAGCAGCTTGGCCCCGACAGGGGGGGAGACCCAGTACTTC. This chain joins TRBV5-1 and TRBJ2-5; 9 positions match TRBD1. J was trimmed by 5 bases and V by 0 bases; bases with no gene match: 5. CDR3 length equals 15 residues. The germline CDR1 and CDR2 sequences are SGHRS and YFSETQ. Full variable domain (missing parts from reference TRBV5-1 and TRBJ2-5): KAGVTQTPRYLIKTRGQQVTLSCSPISGHRSVSWYQQTPGQGLQFLFEYFSETQRNKGNFPGRFSGRQFSNSRSEMNVSTLELGDSALYLCASSLAPTGGETQYFGPGTRLLVL.

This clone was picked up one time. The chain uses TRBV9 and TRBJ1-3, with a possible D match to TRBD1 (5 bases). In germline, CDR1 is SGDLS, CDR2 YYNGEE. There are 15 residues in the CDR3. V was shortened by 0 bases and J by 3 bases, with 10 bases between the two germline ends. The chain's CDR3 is CASSVAGVGGNTIYF. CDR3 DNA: TGTGCCAGCAGCGTAGCGGGGGTAGGTGGAAACACCATATATTTT.

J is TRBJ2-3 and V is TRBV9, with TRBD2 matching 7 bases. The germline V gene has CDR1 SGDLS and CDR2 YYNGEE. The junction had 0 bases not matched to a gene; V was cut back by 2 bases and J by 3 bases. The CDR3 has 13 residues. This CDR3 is CASSVGGTDTQYF. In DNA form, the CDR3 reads TGTGCCAGCAGCGTGGGGGGGACAGATACGCAGTATTTT.

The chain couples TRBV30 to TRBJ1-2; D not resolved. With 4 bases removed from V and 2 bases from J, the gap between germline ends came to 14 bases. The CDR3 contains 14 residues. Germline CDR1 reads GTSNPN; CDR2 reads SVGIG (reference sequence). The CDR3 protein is CAWKSVPINYGYTF. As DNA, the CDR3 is TGTGCCTGGAAATCCGTACCCATAAACTATGGCTACACCTTC.

This CDR3 reads CASIGSIEQFF. The CDR3 nucleotides read TGTGCCAGCATTGGTAGCATTGAGCAGTTCTTC. The chain joins TRBV2 to TRBJ2-1; no clear D. V shed 7 bases and J shed 9 bases, with 10 bases lying between them. The CDR3 has 11 amino acids. The germline CDR1 and CDR2 sequences are SNHLY and FYNNEI.

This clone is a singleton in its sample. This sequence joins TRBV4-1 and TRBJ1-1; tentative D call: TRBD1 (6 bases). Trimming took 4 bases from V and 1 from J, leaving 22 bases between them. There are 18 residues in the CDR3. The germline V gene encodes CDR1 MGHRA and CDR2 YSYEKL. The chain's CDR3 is CASSPPLGGLSKNTEAFF. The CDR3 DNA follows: TGCGCCAGCAGCCCTCCCCTGGGGGGGCTATCAAAGAACACTGAAGCTTTCTTT.

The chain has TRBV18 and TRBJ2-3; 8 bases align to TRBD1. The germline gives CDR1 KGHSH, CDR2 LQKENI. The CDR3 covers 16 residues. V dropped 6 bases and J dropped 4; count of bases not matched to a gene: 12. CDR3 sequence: CASSQNRGSPPDTQYF. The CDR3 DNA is TGTGCCAGCTCCCAAAACAGGGGGTCCCCACCAGATACGCAGTATTTT.

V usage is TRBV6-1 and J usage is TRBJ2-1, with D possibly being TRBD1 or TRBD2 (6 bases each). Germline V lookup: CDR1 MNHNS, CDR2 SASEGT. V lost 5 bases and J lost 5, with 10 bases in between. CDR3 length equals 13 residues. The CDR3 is CASSTRGDNEQFF. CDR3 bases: TGTGCCAGCAGTACAAGGGGGGACAATGAGCAGTTCTTC.

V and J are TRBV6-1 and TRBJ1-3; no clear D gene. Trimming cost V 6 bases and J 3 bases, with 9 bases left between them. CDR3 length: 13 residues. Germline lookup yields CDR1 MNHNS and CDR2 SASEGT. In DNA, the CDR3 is TGTGCCAGCAGAGTTTTGAGTGGAAACACCATATATTTT. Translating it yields CASRVLSGNTIYF.

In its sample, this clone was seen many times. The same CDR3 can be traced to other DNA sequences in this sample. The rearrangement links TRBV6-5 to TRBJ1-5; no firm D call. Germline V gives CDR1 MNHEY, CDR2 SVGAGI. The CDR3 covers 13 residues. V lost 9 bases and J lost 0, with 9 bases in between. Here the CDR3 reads CASRRNSNQPQHF. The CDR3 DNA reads TGTGCCAGTAGACGGAATAGCAATCAGCCCCAGCATTTT.

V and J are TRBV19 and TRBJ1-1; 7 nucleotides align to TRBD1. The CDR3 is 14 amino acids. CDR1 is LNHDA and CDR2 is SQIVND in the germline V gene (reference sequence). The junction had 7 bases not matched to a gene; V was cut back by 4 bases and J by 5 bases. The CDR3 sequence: CASSRRGRITEAFF. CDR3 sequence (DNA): TGTGCCAGTAGTAGAAGGGGGCGAATAACTGAAGCTTTCTTT.

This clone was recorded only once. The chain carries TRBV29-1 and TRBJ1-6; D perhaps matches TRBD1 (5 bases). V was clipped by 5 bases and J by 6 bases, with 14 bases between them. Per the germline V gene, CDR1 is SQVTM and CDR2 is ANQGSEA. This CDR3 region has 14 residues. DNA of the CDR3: TGCAGCGTTAGATTTAGGGGAAGTAATTCACCCCTCCACTTT. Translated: CSVRFRGSNSPLHF.

CDR3 protein: CASSPGTGSNTGELFF. The DNA of the CDR3 is TGCGCCAGCAGCCCTGGGACAGGGTCGAACACCGGGGAGCTGTTTTTT. The chain employs TRBV5-1 and TRBJ2-2, with TRBD1 matching over 9 bases. J was trimmed by 0 bases and V by 4 bases; bases with no gene match: 4. Germline-derived CDR1 and CDR2 are SGHRS and YFSETQ. The length of the CDR3 is 16 residues.

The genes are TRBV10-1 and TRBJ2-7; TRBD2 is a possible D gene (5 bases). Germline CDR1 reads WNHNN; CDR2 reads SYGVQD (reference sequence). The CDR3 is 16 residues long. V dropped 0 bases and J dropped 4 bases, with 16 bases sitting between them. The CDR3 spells CASSESKFRGAYEQYF. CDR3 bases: TGCGCCAGCAGTGAGTCGAAGTTCCGGGGAGCGTACGAGCAGTACTTC.

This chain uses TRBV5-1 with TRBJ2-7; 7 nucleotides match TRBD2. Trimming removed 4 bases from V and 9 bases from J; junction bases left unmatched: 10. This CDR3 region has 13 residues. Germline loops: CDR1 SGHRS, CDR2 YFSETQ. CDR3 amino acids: CASSLQGGVGQYF. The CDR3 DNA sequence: TGCGCCAGCAGCCTCCAGGGAGGGGTCGGGCAGTACTTC.

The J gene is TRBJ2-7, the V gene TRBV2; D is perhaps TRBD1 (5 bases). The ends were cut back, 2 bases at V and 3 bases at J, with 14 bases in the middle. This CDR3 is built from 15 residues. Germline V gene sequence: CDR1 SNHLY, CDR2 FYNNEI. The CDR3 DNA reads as TGTGCCAGCAGTGAACTTCGACAGATTAACTACGAGCAGTACTTC. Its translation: CASSELRQINYEQYF.

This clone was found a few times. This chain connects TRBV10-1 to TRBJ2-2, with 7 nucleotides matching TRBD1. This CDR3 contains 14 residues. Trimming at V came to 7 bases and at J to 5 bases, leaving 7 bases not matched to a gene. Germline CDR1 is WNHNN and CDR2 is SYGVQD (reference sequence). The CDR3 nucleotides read TGCGCCAGCAAGCTCACAGGGGTTACCGGGGAGCTGTTTTTT. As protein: CASKLTGVTGELFF.

CDR3 amino acids: CASSDRQGVGNTIYF. The CDR3 DNA sequence: TGTGCCAGCAGCGATCGACAGGGAGTCGGAAACACCATATATTTT. The rearrangement joins TRBV14 to TRBJ1-3; TRBD1 matches at 7 bases. The junction had 8 bases not matched to a gene; V was cut back by 5 bases and J by 4 bases. The CDR3 totals 15 residues. Germline V CDR1 and CDR2: SGHDN, FVKESK.

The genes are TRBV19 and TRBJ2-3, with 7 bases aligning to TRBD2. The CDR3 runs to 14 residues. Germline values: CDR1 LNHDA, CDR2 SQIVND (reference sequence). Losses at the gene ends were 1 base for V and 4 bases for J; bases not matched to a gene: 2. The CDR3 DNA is TGTGCCAGTAGTATAGGCGGGGGAGCAGATACGCAGTATTTT. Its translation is CASSIGGGADTQYF.

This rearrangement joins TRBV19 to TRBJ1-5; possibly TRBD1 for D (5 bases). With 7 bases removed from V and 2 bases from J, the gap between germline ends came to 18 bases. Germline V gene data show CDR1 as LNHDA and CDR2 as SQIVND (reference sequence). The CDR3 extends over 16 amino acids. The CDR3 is CASIKRGGVGNQPQHF. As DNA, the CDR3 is TGTGCCAGTATTAAAAGGGGAGGGGTTGGCAATCAGCCCCAGCATTTT.

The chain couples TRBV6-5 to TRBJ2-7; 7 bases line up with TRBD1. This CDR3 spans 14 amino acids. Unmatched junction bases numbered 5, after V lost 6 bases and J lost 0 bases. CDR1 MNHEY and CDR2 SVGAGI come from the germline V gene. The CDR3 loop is CASSRDRASYEQYF. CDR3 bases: TGTGCCAGCAGCAGAGACAGGGCCTCCTACGAGCAGTACTTC.

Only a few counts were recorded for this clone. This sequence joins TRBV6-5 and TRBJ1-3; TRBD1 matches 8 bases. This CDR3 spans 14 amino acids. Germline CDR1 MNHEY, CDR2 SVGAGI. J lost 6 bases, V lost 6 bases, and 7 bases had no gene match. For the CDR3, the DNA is TGTGCCAGCAGCGGACAGGGTCAGGCAAACACCATATATTTT. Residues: CASSGQGQANTIYF.